Listed below are T cell receptor beta chains from one sample, sequenced in a study of blood T cells in healthy people across ages. Each CDR3 protein gets one entry after TCRdb re-called the 5' RACE reads with MiXCR. The sample consists of 1.8 million or so distinct CDR3 sequences, about 39% of them appearing once. What was sequenced was blood. Every receptor here comes from a human donor in good health. The conserved cysteine and the conserved F or W are not part of the CDR3 here. Each record gives: D gene, V gene, J gene, CDR3 protein. The D gene is left open where the match is weak.

-	TRBV7-9	TRBJ2-1	ASLAFSSYNEQF
TRBD1	TRBV27	TRBJ2-7	ASRVLQGAYYEQY
TRBD2	TRBV4-1	TRBJ2-3	ASSQGTSGRTDTQY
TRBD2	TRBV20-1	TRBJ2-3	SATPWRGGTDTQY
TRBD2	TRBV29-1	TRBJ2-5	IAGSGGALGTQY
-	TRBV10-3	TRBJ2-7	ASGNERSYEQY
TRBD1	TRBV4-3	TRBJ1-4	ASSPRQGVVEKLF
-	TRBV18	TRBJ2-5	ASSPGRDNLDETQY
-	TRBV5-1	TRBJ1-1	ASSHPGRPEAF
TRBD1	TRBV7-2	TRBJ1-2	ASSLALRDRGRYGYT
TRBD2	TRBV20-1	TRBJ2-1	SARGPSGASSYNEQF
-	TRBV7-2	TRBJ2-5	ASSARPEKETQY
-	TRBV7-8	TRBJ2-7	ASSFESYEQY
-	TRBV28	TRBJ2-5	ASSITGHWETQY
-	TRBV4-3	-	ASSQDMTAYEQY
-	TRBV5-1	TRBJ1-1	ASSSRSTDTEAF
-	TRBV7-2	TRBJ2-5	DSSLVAREAQY
TRBD1	TRBV12-3/TRBV12-4	TRBJ1-1	ASSGGQGTTEAF
-	TRBV7-2	TRBJ1-2	ASSLEVTGRSGYT
TRBD1	TRBV3-1	TRBJ1-2	ASSHPDRAYT
-	TRBV15	-	ATSREAGHETQF
-	TRBV4-2	TRBJ2-1	ASSLDREMHIRSYNEQF
-	TRBV12-3/TRBV12-4	TRBJ2-7	ASRSNSREWYEQY
-	TRBV20-1	TRBJ1-2	SANQSNYGYT
-	TRBV4-1	TRBJ2-1	ASSQVFRAASHYNEQF
-	TRBV6-2/TRBV6-3	TRBJ2-2	ASRLRRTGELF
-	TRBV12-3/TRBV12-4	TRBJ1-2	ASTFGGAGYT
TRBD2	TRBV5-5	TRBJ2-5	ASSLGLAGVGETQY
TRBD2	TRBV12-3/TRBV12-4	TRBJ2-5	ASTGLHNRYGQETQY
TRBD2	TRBV20-1	TRBJ2-7	STSGTDYIVGEQY
-	TRBV6-5	TRBJ1-2	ASSYSIANYGYT
TRBD2	TRBV29-1	-	SVEGLAGDRIYEQY
-	TRBV4-3	TRBJ1-2	ASSQDQLGGAESYT
TRBD1	TRBV10-3	TRBJ1-2	AISESGQGNYGYI
-	TRBV12-3/TRBV12-4	TRBJ2-7	ASGTVGIEQY
-	TRBV29-1	TRBJ2-3	SVPHATQDTQY
-	TRBV7-9	TRBJ2-7	ASSPFSFIGEQY
-	TRBV6-1	TRBJ1-2	ASSDTRGDGYT
TRBD1	TRBV3-1	TRBJ1-2	ASSQERDRGRVYGYT
-	TRBV3-1	-	ASSQPLGLQETQY
TRBD1	TRBV6-5	TRBJ1-2	ASSYSHRDRKSSEGYT
-	TRBV5-1	TRBJ2-1	ASSPIMGDEQF
-	TRBV4-3	TRBJ2-3	ASSHRPRGSQY
-	TRBV5-1	TRBJ2-5	ASSLWGPGETQY
TRBD1	TRBV29-1	TRBJ2-5	SVGASTGTGETQY
TRBD2	TRBV5-1	TRBJ2-3	ASSFLTTSGTDTRY
-	TRBV9	TRBJ2-6	ASSVFLGANVLT
TRBD2	TRBV20-1	-	SARRSGGGAYSYEQY
-	TRBV28	TRBJ1-2	ASSGRDTLYGYT
-	TRBV7-9	TRBJ1-1	ASSLDGLFKGTEAF
TRBD1	TRBV12-3/TRBV12-4	TRBJ1-2	ASSPWTGNRHGYT
-	TRBV27	TRBJ2-1	AGSPSGFFEQF
TRBD2	TRBV2	TRBJ2-1	ASSALAGGDNEQF
-	TRBV4-1	TRBJ2-7	ASSQWLSLISYEQY